These T cell receptor beta chains were read from a single sample in a study of T-cell memory formation after mild COVID-19. A single record per CDR3 protein comes from TCRdb applying MiXCR to the 5' RACE reads. Counted here are roughly 510,000 distinct CDR3 sequences, about 18% occurring once; the ten biggest clones make up roughly 8%. The material sequenced was PBMCs or a T cell subset sorted from them (not recorded which). The receptors here all came from an adult woman who had mild COVID-19 (a few samples of this study predate the infection). Cell type and time point are not known. CDR3s include the opening cysteine and the closing phenylalanine or tryptophan. D genes are given only for firm matches. Part of the rows lack a size; the others show once, few, many or a class for expanded clones.

>TRBD1|TRBJ1-1|TRBV19|.
CASSNDRGSEAFF
TGTGCCAGTAGTAATGACAGGGGGTCTGAAGCTTTCTTT
>.|TRBJ2-7|TRBV28|few
CASRTIDSYEQYF
TGTGCCAGCAGGACGATCGACTCCTACGAGCAGTACTTC
>.|TRBJ1-1|TRBV7-8|.
CASSLSPTVMYTEAFF
TGTGCCAGCAGCTTATCCCCGACTGTGATGTACACTGAAGCTTTCTTT
>TRBD1|TRBJ2-7|TRBV7-9|few
CASSLTDRGNPYEQYF
TGTGCCAGCAGCCTCACGGACAGGGGGAATCCCTACGAGCAGTACTTC
>.|TRBJ2-1|TRBV10-3|.
CAITSGLLLRFSSYNEQFF
TGTGCCATCACCTCGGGACTCTTATTGAGATTTAGCTCCTACAATGAGCAGTTCTTC
>.|TRBJ2-5|TRBV24-1|.
CATSDSTSWEETQYF
TGTGCCACCAGTGATTCGACGAGCTGGGAGGAGACCCAGTACTTC
>TRBD1|TRBJ2-7|TRBV5-6|.
CASSLTGQGNEQYF
TGTGCCAGCAGCTTAACGGGACAGGGCAACGAGCAGTACTTC
>.|TRBJ1-2|TRBV29-1|.
CSVESALAYGYTF
TGCAGCGTCGAGTCGGCCCTTGCCTATGGCTACACCTTC
>TRBD1|TRBJ2-1|TRBV29-1|.
CSARKLDRGNEQFF
TGCAGCGCCCGAAAACTAGACAGGGGTAATGAGCAGTTCTTC
>.|TRBJ2-3|TRBV5-6|.
CASSLLVNGGTDTQYF
TGTGCCAGCAGCTTGCTCGTGAATGGGGGCACAGATACGCAGTATTTT
>TRBD1|TRBJ1-5|TRBV12-5|once
CASGLGRTGIEPQHF
TGTGCTAGTGGTTTGGGCCGGACAGGGATTGAGCCCCAGCATTTT
>.|TRBJ1-6|TRBV20-1|.
CSARVQDNSPLHF
TGCAGTGCTAGAGTACAGGATAATTCACCCCTCCACTTT
>.|TRBJ2-2|TRBV11-3|many
CASSLGSPLNTGELFF
TGTGCCAGCAGCCTAGGGTCCCCCCTTAACACCGGGGAGCTGTTTTTT
>.|TRBJ2-2|TRBV7-2|many
CASSLLRGTGELFF
TGTGCCAGCAGCTTATTAAGGGGCACCGGGGAGCTGTTTTTT
>TRBD2|TRBJ2-3|TRBV20-1|few
CSASIAGTTTDTQYF
TGCAGTGCCTCGATAGCGGGGACTACCACAGATACGCAGTATTTT
>TRBD2|TRBJ2-3|TRBV6-2/TRBV6-3|few
CASSDGTSGKTDTQYF
TGTGCCAGCAGTGACGGGACTAGCGGGAAAACAGATACGCAGTATTTT
>TRBD2|TRBJ2-3|TRBV20-1|few
CSASRVLSLAGVDTQYF
TGCAGTGCTAGTCGTGTCCTATCGCTAGCGGGGGTAGATACGCAGTATTTT
>TRBD2|TRBJ2-3|TRBV12-3/TRBV12-4|few
CASSGLAGGSDTQYF
TGTGCCAGCAGTGGACTAGCGGGAGGATCAGATACGCAGTATTTT
>TRBD1|TRBJ1-5|TRBV12-3/TRBV12-4|few
CASTFGTGRHQPQHF
TGTGCCAGCACCTTTGGGACAGGGCGTCATCAGCCCCAGCATTTT
>TRBD2|TRBJ2-7|TRBV7-8|few
CASSPREGTYEQYF
TGTGCCAGCAGCCCGAGGGAGGGAACCTACGAGCAGTACTTC
>TRBD2|TRBJ2-7|TRBV19|.
CASSIMSGGSYEQYF
TGTGCCAGTAGTATAATGAGCGGGGGGTCCTACGAGCAGTACTTC
>TRBD1|TRBJ2-5|TRBV19|.
CASRATGQGQETQYF
TGTGCCAGTAGGGCGACGGGACAGGGACAAGAGACCCAGTACTTC
>.|TRBJ1-2|TRBV11-3|.
CASSPGSTSRGYTF
TGTGCCAGCAGCCCGGGATCTACCTCGCGGGGCTACACCTTC
>TRBD2|TRBJ2-3|TRBV11-2|.
CASSSIAGNSTDTQYF
TGTGCCAGCAGCTCTATAGCGGGGAATAGCACAGATACGCAGTATTTT
>TRBD2|TRBJ2-5|TRBV6-5|.
CASSPSGGPVETQYF
TGTGCCAGCAGTCCTAGCGGGGGACCTGTGGAGACCCAGTACTTC
>.|TRBJ2-5|TRBV12-3/TRBV12-4|.
CATGVRKETQYF
TGTGCCACTGGAGTGCGGAAAGAGACCCAGTACTTC
>.|TRBJ1-2|TRBV12-3/TRBV12-4|.
CASSLSSGNYGYTF
TGTGCCAGCAGTTTAAGTTCAGGGAACTATGGCTACACCTTC
>.|TRBJ2-5|TRBV18|few
CASSPQGRQETQYF
TGTGCCAGCTCACCCCAGGGGAGACAAGAGACCCAGTACTTC